The 13 T cell receptor beta chains listed next were all sequenced from one sample in a study of T-cell reconstitution after alpha-beta-depleted transplantation in children. For TCRbeta, the library was prepared with unique molecular identifiers. Each CDR3 protein is one row after TCRdb ran MiXCR on the PCR reads. The sample consists of 250,000 to 350,000 distinct CDR3 sequences, about a quarter of them appearing once. Material: PBMCs, mostly from graft donor cells, obtained 180 days after TCRalphabeta/CD19-depleted stem cell transplant. The source of these receptors is a male patient younger than 18 who had a stem cell transplant for acute lymphoblastic leukemia, so the T cells may come from the graft donor.

The chain employs TRBV27 and TRBJ2-7; unclear D gene. CDR3 length equals 12 residues. From germline, CDR1 is MNHEY and CDR2 SMNVEV (reference sequence). Trimming stripped 3 bases from V and 6 bases from J, with 9 bases between. The CDR3 sequence: CASSFGKSEQYF. As DNA, the CDR3 is TGTGCCAGCAGTTTCGGAAAATCCGAGCAGTACTTC.

This chain joins TRBV3-1 and TRBJ1-1; 7 bases are shared with TRBD1. V shed 4 bases, J shed 4 bases, and the junction held 6 bases outside the gene matches. The CDR3 extends over 14 amino acids. Germline CDR1 is LGHDT and CDR2 is YNNKEL (reference sequence). The CDR3 region has the DNA TGTGCCAGCAGCCCCGGAGACAGGGTCACTGAAGCTTTCTTT. It encodes CASSPGDRVTEAFF.

This chain links TRBV6-5 with TRBJ1-1; D is unclear. CDR1 is MNHEY, CDR2 SVGAGI, per germline. CDR3 length: 13 amino acids. The ends were cut back, 0 bases at V and 11 bases at J, with 13 bases in the middle. The CDR3 loop reads CASSYSTHLGAFF. The CDR3, as DNA: TGTGCCAGCAGTTACTCAACCCACTTGGGCGCTTTCTTT.

This clonotype was detected only a few times. The chain employs TRBV7-6 and TRBJ2-7; 7 nucleotides agree with TRBD1. Losses at the gene ends were 5 bases for V and 4 bases for J; bases not matched to a gene: 11. CDR1 and CDR2 (germline): SGHVS, FNYEAQ. The CDR3 runs to 15 residues. The CDR3 reads CASSPTRTGPYEQYF. CDR3 DNA: TGTGCCAGCAGCCCTACAAGGACAGGCCCTTACGAGCAGTACTTC. The variable domain in full, with the rest retrieved from reference TRBV7-6 and TRBJ2-7, is GAGVSQSPRYKVTKRGQDVALRCDPISGHVSLYWYRQALGQGPEFLTYFNYEAQQDKSGLPNDRFSAERPEGSISTLTIQRTEQRDSAMYRCASSPTRTGPYEQYFGPGTRLTVT.

The genes are TRBV7-3 and TRBJ2-1; TRBD2 matches 11 bases. The CDR3 sequence is 16 residues long. V dropped 4 bases and J dropped 3; count of bases not matched to a gene: 5. CDR1 is SGHTA and CDR2 is FQGTGA in the germline V gene. In DNA, the CDR3 is TGTGCCAGCAGCTCAACGACTAGCGGGAACTACAATGAGCAGTTCTTC. The encoded protein is CASSSTTSGNYNEQFF.

This chain uses TRBV6-6 with TRBJ1-1, with a possible D match to TRBD1 (5 bases). V lost 8 bases and J 0 bases, leaving 10 bases between the germline ends. Germline V lookup: CDR1 MNHNY, CDR2 SVGAGI (reference sequence). CDR3 length equals 13 residues. The CDR3 DNA follows: TGTGCCAGCCAGGGAAGGGTGAACACTGAAGCTTTCTTT. This sequence encodes CASQGRVNTEAFF.

This chain connects TRBV6-2 or TRBV6-3 to TRBJ2-5; 12 nucleotides agree with TRBD2. The junction had 13 bases not matched to a gene; V was cut back by 8 bases and J by 3 bases. The CDR3 contains 17 residues. Germline loops: CDR1 MNHEY, CDR2 SVGEGT. CDR3 amino acids: CASGQPWTSGKKETQYF. The CDR3 DNA reads TGTGCCAGCGGCCAACCCTGGACTAGCGGGAAGAAAGAGACCCAGTACTTC.

This clonotype appeared a few times. V is TRBV11-2 and J is TRBJ1-4; unclear D gene. The CDR3 covers 14 residues. The V and J ends lost 6 bases and 3 bases respectively, with 11 bases between them. CDR1 SGHAT and CDR2 FQNNGV come from the germline V gene. The CDR3 loop is CASSPPRSNEKLFF. The CDR3 DNA reads as TGTGCCAGCAGTCCCCCCCGCTCTAATGAAAAACTGTTTTTT.

As to this clonotype: One end of the junction varies from germline; a read error may be responsible. The rearrangement joins TRBV20-1 to TRBJ1-2; 7 nucleotides line up with TRBD1. Germline values: CDR1 DFQATT, CDR2 SNEGSKA (reference sequence). CDR3 length: 10 amino acids. CDR3 region: CSARDPRQGF. The CDR3 nucleotides read TGCAGTGCTAGAGATCCAAGACAGGGCTTC.

The chain joins TRBV12-3 or TRBV12-4 to TRBJ2-1, with TRBD1 as a possible D gene (5 bases). V was cut by 10 bases and J by 5 bases, with 12 bases left in between. The CDR3 covers 12 residues. The CDR3 region is CATGWVDNEQFF. The CDR3 DNA is TGTGCCACAGGGTGGGTGGACAATGAGCAGTTCTTC.

This clonotype was found a few times. V gene TRBV7-2 combines with J gene TRBJ2-1; D is perhaps TRBD2 (7 bases). Germline-derived CDR1 and CDR2 are SGHTA and FQGNSA. The CDR3 contains 13 residues. Trimming stripped 5 bases from V and 9 bases from J, with 14 bases between. The CDR3 here is CASSPQGGGEQFF. The CDR3 coding sequence is TGTGCCAGCAGCCCTCAGGGAGGGGGTGAGCAGTTCTTC.

This clonotype was observed a handful of times. V and J are TRBV6-5 and TRBJ2-3; D is unclear. Germline loops: CDR1 MNHEY, CDR2 SVGAGI. The V end lost 3 bases, the J end lost 2 bases, and 12 bases lay between the germline ends. The CDR3 has 15 residues. CDR3 sequence: CASSYRVAFTDTQYF. CDR3 DNA: TGTGCCAGCAGTTATCGCGTCGCCTTCACAGATACGCAGTATTTT.

This clonotype was picked up many times. This rearrangement joins TRBV12-3 or TRBV12-4 to TRBJ2-7; 10 bases are shared with TRBD1. CDR3 size: 14 residues. The V gene end was trimmed by 5 bases and the J gene end by 3 bases; junction bases not matched to a gene: 4. The CDR3 nucleotides are TGTGCCAGCAGTCCCGACAGGGGGCTCTACGAGCAGTACTTC. Protein product: CASSPDRGLYEQYF.